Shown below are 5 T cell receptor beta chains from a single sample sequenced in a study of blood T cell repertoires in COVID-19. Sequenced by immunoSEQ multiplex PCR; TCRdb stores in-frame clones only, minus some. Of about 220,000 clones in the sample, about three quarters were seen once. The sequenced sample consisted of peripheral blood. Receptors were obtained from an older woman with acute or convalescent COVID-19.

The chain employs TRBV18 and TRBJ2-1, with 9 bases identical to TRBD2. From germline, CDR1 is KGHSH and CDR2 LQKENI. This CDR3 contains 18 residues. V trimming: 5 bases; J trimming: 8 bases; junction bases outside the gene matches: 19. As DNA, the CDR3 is TGTGCCAGCTCAAGGGTCGGACAGAGCCTAGGACTAGCGCATGAGCAGTTCTTC. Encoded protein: CASSRVGQSLGLAHEQFF.

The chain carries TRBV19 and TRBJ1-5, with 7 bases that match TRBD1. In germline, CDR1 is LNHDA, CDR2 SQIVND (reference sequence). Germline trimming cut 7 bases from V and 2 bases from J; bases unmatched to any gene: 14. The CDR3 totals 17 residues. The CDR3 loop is CASTPGRGSIGNQPQHF. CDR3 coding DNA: TGTGCCAGTACCCCGGGCAGGGGGTCAATAGGCAATCAGCCCCAGCATTTT.

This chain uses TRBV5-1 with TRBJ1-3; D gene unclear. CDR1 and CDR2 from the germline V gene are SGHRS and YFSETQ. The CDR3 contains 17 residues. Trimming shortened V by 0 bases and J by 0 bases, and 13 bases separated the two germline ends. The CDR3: CASSLEWATSSGNTIYF. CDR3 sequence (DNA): TGCGCCAGCAGCTTGGAATGGGCCACAAGCTCTGGAAACACCATATATTTT.

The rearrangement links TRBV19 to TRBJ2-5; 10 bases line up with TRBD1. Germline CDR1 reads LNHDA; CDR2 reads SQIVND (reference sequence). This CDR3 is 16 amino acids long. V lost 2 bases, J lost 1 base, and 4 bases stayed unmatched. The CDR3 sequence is CASSIRTGGIQETQYF. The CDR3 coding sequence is TGTGCCAGTAGTATAAGGACAGGGGGGATCCAAGAGACCCAGTACTTC.

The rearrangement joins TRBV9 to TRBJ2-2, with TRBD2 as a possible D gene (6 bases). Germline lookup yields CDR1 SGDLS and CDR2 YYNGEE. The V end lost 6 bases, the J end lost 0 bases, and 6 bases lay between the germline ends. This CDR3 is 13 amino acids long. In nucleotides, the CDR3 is TGTGCCAGCACGGGGGCGAACACCGGGGAGCTGTTTTTT. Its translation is CASTGANTGELFF.